The 32 T cell receptor beta chains below all came from one sample that was sequenced in a study of Ad26.COV2.S vaccination and SARS-CoV-2 variants. Assay: immunoSEQ multiplex PCR; the TCRdb copy retains only in-frame clones and omits some. The profile shows 360,000 or so clones, around 89% of them singletons. Regarding treatment: about 20 received Ad26.COV2.S at low or high dose, single or two shots; about 5 received placebo; per-sample allocation not given. Sample collection was performed on day 63 after the first vaccine or placebo injection. The specimen comprised peripheral blood, sampled in a trial of Ad26.COV2.S vaccine versus placebo. The receptor source for this set is a person aged 18 to 65 who received the Ad26.COV2.S COVID-19 vaccine or a placebo.

This clone was recorded a few times. The V call is TRBV19, the J call TRBJ2-2, with 9 bases identical to TRBD2. The ends lost 7 bases at V and 6 bases at J; junction bases unmatched: 9. This CDR3 region has 15 residues. Germline CDR1 LNHDA, CDR2 SQIVND (reference sequence). The CDR3 sequence: CASNPAGGLAGELFF. CDR3 sequence (DNA): TGTGCCAGTAATCCAGCGGGAGGATTAGCCGGGGAGCTGTTTTTT.

V and J are TRBV4-2 and TRBJ2-6; 7 bases agree with TRBD1. Germline V gene sequence: CDR1 LGHNA, CDR2 YNFKEQ. This CDR3 has 15 amino acids. V lost 5 bases, J lost 11 bases, and 12 bases stayed unmatched. CDR3 DNA: TGTGCCAGCAGCTCCCGACAGGGCGCCCTATACGTCCTGACTTTC. This gives the protein CASSSRQGALYVLTF.

The J gene is TRBJ1-3, the V gene TRBV25-1; 8 bases are shared with TRBD1. The CDR3 extends over 15 amino acids. V shed 4 bases, J shed 1 base, and the junction held 3 bases outside the gene matches. Germline CDR1 MGHDK, CDR2 SYGVNS. The CDR3 sequence: CASSVQGASGNTIYF. DNA of the CDR3: TGTGCCAGCAGTGTTCAGGGGGCGTCTGGAAACACCATATATTTT.

The V call is TRBV6-5, the J call TRBJ1-2, with D perhaps TRBD1 (6 bases). V was pared by 0 bases and J by 7 bases, with 15 bases between. The CDR3 spans 15 residues. The germline gives CDR1 MNHEY, CDR2 SVGAGI. CDR3: CASSYSTPGASGYTF. For the CDR3, the DNA is TGTGCCAGCAGTTACTCTACCCCGGGGGCATCTGGCTACACCTTC.

This sequence joins TRBV6-5 and TRBJ2-7; either TRBD1 or TRBD2 may supply D (6 bases each). The V and J ends lost 7 bases and 3 bases respectively, with 19 bases between them. Germline CDR1 reads MNHEY; CDR2 reads SVGAGI. The CDR3 totals 15 residues. CDR3 DNA: TGTGCCAGCACCCTTTTGAAGGGGGGAGACTACGAGCAGTACTTC. This encodes CASTLLKGGDYEQYF.

J is TRBJ2-2 and V is TRBV11-1, with 7 bases matching TRBD2. The V gene's germline CDR1 is SGHAT and CDR2 FQDESV (reference sequence). The CDR3 loop spans 14 amino acids. The trim removed 4 bases at V and 4 bases at J, leaving 3 bases unmatched. CDR3 amino acids: CASSSERGTGELFF. For the CDR3, the DNA is TGTGCCAGCAGCTCCGAGCGGGGCACCGGGGAGCTGTTTTTT.

V is TRBV10-3 and J is TRBJ2-2; the D gene is possibly TRBD1 (6 bases). The germline gives CDR1 ENHRY, CDR2 SYGVKD. The CDR3 is 15 residues long. V dropped 10 bases and J dropped 0 bases, with 15 bases sitting between them. As DNA, the CDR3 is TGTGCCACCAAGCGGACAGCTTCGAACACCGGGGAGCTGTTTTTT. It encodes CATKRTASNTGELFF.

V and J are TRBV5-1 and TRBJ2-7; 11 positions agree with TRBD2. The CDR3 extends over 14 amino acids. The V segment lost 4 bases and the J segment 5 bases; nucleotides outside the gene matches: 5. CDR1 SGHRS and CDR2 YFSETQ come from the germline V gene. This CDR3 reads CASSIAGGPHEQYF. CDR3 bases: TGCGCCAGCAGCATAGCGGGAGGGCCACACGAGCAGTACTTC.

The rearrangement joins TRBV7-2 to TRBJ2-2, with D uncertain. V lost 3 bases and J lost 7, with 3 bases in between. Germline V lookup: CDR1 SGHTA, CDR2 FQGNSA. The CDR3 is made up of 11 amino acids. CDR3: CASSFIGELFF. CDR3 coding DNA: TGTGCCAGCAGCTTTATCGGGGAGCTGTTTTTT.

The rearrangement joins TRBV18 to TRBJ2-1; 11 bases map to TRBD2. CDR1 and CDR2 from the germline V gene are KGHSH and LQKENI. Trimming took 6 bases from V and 1 from J; bases not matched to a gene: 5. CDR3 length: 16 residues. The CDR3 protein is CASSYGTSGSYNEQFF. For the CDR3, the DNA is TGTGCCAGCTCGTACGGGACTAGCGGATCCTACAATGAGCAGTTCTTC.

The chain uses TRBV19 and TRBJ2-4; 8 nucleotides agree with TRBD1. V was pared by 5 bases and J by 7 bases, with 7 bases of the junction left unmatched. Germline CDR1 is LNHDA and CDR2 is SQIVND (reference sequence). This CDR3 is built from 14 residues. CDR3 in amino acids: CASSPGTGRNIQYF. In DNA, the CDR3 is TGTGCCAGTAGTCCCGGGACAGGACGGAACATTCAGTACTTC.

The chain uses TRBV28 and TRBJ1-1; a weak D match, TRBD1 (5 bases). Germline values: CDR1 MDHEN, CDR2 SYDVKM. There are 18 residues in the CDR3. V shed 4 bases and J shed 0 bases, with 21 bases lying between them. CDR3 coding DNA: TGTGCCAGCAGTTCTCCACCATATAGGACACGCTTGAACACTGAAGCTTTCTTT. It encodes CASSSPPYRTRLNTEAFF.

CDR3 protein: CASSSVGLAGRETQYF. DNA for the CDR3: TGTGCCAGCAGCTCTGTGGGACTAGCGGGTAGAGAGACCCAGTACTTC. The V gene is TRBV9, the J gene TRBJ2-5; 12 bases are a match to TRBD2. CDR1 is SGDLS, CDR2 YYNGEE, per germline. This CDR3 has 16 residues. Trimming at V came to 4 bases and at J to 4 bases, leaving 8 bases not matched to a gene.

The J gene is TRBJ2-2, the V gene TRBV9; TRBD2 is a possible D gene (5 bases). Germline CDR1 and CDR2: SGDLS and YYNGEE. The V and J ends lost 4 bases and 4 bases respectively, with 8 bases between them. CDR3 length equals 13 residues. CDR3 bases: TGTGCCAGCAGCCCCGAGGGCACCGGGGAGCTGTTTTTT. It specifies CASSPEGTGELFF.

The genes are TRBV7-3 and TRBJ2-3, with 10 bases identical to TRBD2. The J segment lost 4 bases and the V segment lost 5 bases, leaving 9 bases of the junction unmatched. Germline CDR1 and CDR2: SGHTA and FQGTGA. CDR3 length equals 16 residues. For the CDR3, the DNA is TGTGCCAGCAGCGAACCTAGCGGGAGTTCGCCAGATACGCAGTATTTT. Protein product: CASSEPSGSSPDTQYF.

This sequence joins TRBV19 and TRBJ2-1; TRBD2 aligns across 12 bases. CDR3 length: 16 residues. V shed 5 bases, J shed 4 bases, and the junction held 6 bases outside the gene matches. The germline V gene has CDR1 LNHDA and CDR2 SQIVND (reference sequence). CDR3 amino acids: CASSAKLAGGYNEQFF. In nucleotides, the CDR3 is TGTGCCAGTAGTGCCAAACTAGCGGGGGGATACAATGAGCAGTTCTTC. Full variable domain (rest looked up from reference TRBV19 and TRBJ2-1): DGGITQSPKYLFRKEGQNVTLSCEQNLNHDAMYWYRQDPGQGLRLIYYSQIVNDFQKGDIAEGYSVSREKKESFPLTVTSAQKNPTAFYLCASSAKLAGGYNEQFFGPGTRLTVL.

V and J are TRBV3-1 (or the pseudogene TRBV3-2) and TRBJ2-1; 11 bases fit TRBD2. Trimming removed 0 bases from V and 7 bases from J; junction bases left unmatched: 5. This CDR3 is 16 amino acids long. Germline lookup yields CDR1 LGHDT and CDR2 YNNKEL (reference sequence). Written as DNA, the CDR3 is TGTGCCAGCAGCCAAGATATGTCTAGCGGGGGGAATGAGCAGTTCTTC. This gives the protein CASSQDMSSGGNEQFF.

The chain carries TRBV6-2 or TRBV6-3 and TRBJ2-5; TRBD1 agrees at 9 bases. CDR3 length equals 14 residues. V trimming: 5 bases; J trimming: 3 bases; junction bases outside the gene matches: 4. CDR1 and CDR2 from the germline V gene are MNHEY and SVGEGT. CDR3 in DNA: TGTGCCAGCAGTCAAGGGACAGGGAAAGAGACCCAGTACTTC. Translated: CASSQGTGKETQYF.

V usage is TRBV2 and J usage is TRBJ2-2; D possibly corresponds to TRBD2 (6 bases). Trimming pared 6 bases from V and 5 bases from J, leaving 13 bases between. The CDR3 sequence is 14 residues long. From germline, CDR1 is SNHLY and CDR2 FYNNEI. CDR3 in amino acids: CASSDVAGTGELFF. CDR3 in DNA: TGTGCCAGCAGCGACGTCGCGGGAACCGGGGAGCTGTTTTTT. Supplemented by reference TRBV2 and TRBJ2-2, the full variable domain reads EPEVTQTPSHQVTQMGQEVILRCVPISNHLYFYWYRQILGQKVEFLVSFYNNEISEKSEIFDDQFSVERPDGSNFTLKIRSTKLEDSAMYFCASSDVAGTGELFFGEGSRLTVL.

This chain connects TRBV5-1 to TRBJ2-1, with D tentatively TRBD2 (5 bases). The V and J ends lost 2 bases and 6 bases respectively, with 12 bases between them. Germline V gives CDR1 SGHRS, CDR2 YFSETQ. The CDR3 loop spans 14 amino acids. Here the CDR3 DNA reads TGCGCCAGCAGCTTCGTGACTACTACCAATGAGCAGTTCTTC. Amino acid sequence: CASSFVTTTNEQFF.

V and J are TRBV5-1 and TRBJ2-5, with D perhaps TRBD1 or TRBD2 (5 bases each). This CDR3 comprises 15 residues. From germline, CDR1 is SGHRS and CDR2 YFSETQ. The ends were cut back, 4 bases at V and 2 bases at J, with 15 bases in the middle. CDR3 nucleotides: TGCGCCAGCAGCGCCGATCCCGGGGCACAAGAGACCCAGTACTTC. It specifies CASSADPGAQETQYF.

This clone has more than one count but fewer than ten. The chain joins TRBV28 to TRBJ2-7, with a tentative D call TRBD1 (6 bases). V dropped 3 bases and J dropped 5 bases, with 11 bases sitting between them. Germline-derived CDR1 and CDR2 are MDHEN and SYDVKM. The CDR3 is 13 residues long. CDR3 sequence reads: CASSFYTGNEQYF. The CDR3 nucleotides read TGTGCCAGCAGTTTCTATACAGGGAACGAGCAGTACTTC. Supplemented by reference TRBV28 and TRBJ2-7, the full variable domain reads DVKVTQSSRYLVKRTGEKVFLECVQDMDHENMFWYRQDPGLGLRLIYFSYDVKMKEKGDIPEGYSVSREKKERFSLILESASTNQTSMYLCASSFYTGNEQYFGPGTRLTVT.

This clone was seen just once. This chain uses TRBV27 with TRBJ2-7; TRBD2 might be the D (5 bases). Germline V gene data show CDR1 as MNHEY and CDR2 as SMNVEV (reference sequence). The V end lost 6 bases, the J end lost 6 bases, and 24 bases lay between the germline ends. The CDR3 totals 16 residues. DNA of the CDR3: TGTGCCAGCAGGTTCATACCGGGAAGTAACAACTCCGAGCAGTACTTC. Its protein is CASRFIPGSNNSEQYF.

The sample holds one count of this clone. V and J are TRBV30 and TRBJ2-1; 8 nucleotides align to TRBD2. This CDR3 is built from 15 residues. V was pared by 4 bases and J by 6 bases, with 11 bases of the junction left unmatched. Germline V gene sequence: CDR1 GTSNPN, CDR2 SVGIG (reference sequence). This CDR3 is CAWTDLAGWGNEQFF. The CDR3 coding sequence is TGTGCCTGGACAGACCTAGCGGGTTGGGGCAATGAGCAGTTCTTC.

The V call is TRBV25-1, the J call TRBJ2-7; D unresolved. With 8 bases removed from V and 7 bases from J, the gap between germline ends came to 21 bases. Per the germline V gene, CDR1 is MGHDK and CDR2 is SYGVNS. This CDR3 contains 14 residues. This CDR3 is CASRHALSVGEQYF. The CDR3 DNA reads as TGTGCCAGCCGACACGCTCTTTCCGTGGGGGAGCAGTACTTC.

V usage is TRBV5-5 and J usage is TRBJ2-2; 9 positions match TRBD2. CDR1 is SGHKS and CDR2 is YYEKEE in the germline V gene (reference sequence). This CDR3 comprises 16 residues. Losses at the gene ends were 0 bases for V and 7 bases for J; bases not matched to a gene: 7. The CDR3 DNA is TGTGCCAGCAGCTTGGGTGGCGGGAGGGCCGTCGGGGAGCTGTTTTTT. Residues: CASSLGGGRAVGELFF.

This clone was counted a single time. This chain links TRBV1 with TRBJ1-1; the D call of TRBD1 is as the table states it, not checked on the DNA. TRBV1 is classified as a pseudogene. The CDR3 has 17 residues. The DNA for the CDR3 is TGCACCAGCAGCCACCTCCGGGTTGTGGGGCGTCGAACTGAAGCTTTCTTT. Its translation: CTSSHLRVVGRRTEAFF.

The chain employs TRBV9 and TRBJ2-7; a weak D match, TRBD2 (6 bases). Per the germline V gene, CDR1 is SGDLS and CDR2 is YYNGEE. The CDR3 is made up of 16 amino acids. Trimming cost V 3 bases and J 6 bases, with 22 bases left between them. CDR3 nucleotides: TGTGCCAGCAGCGCTGGCGGCGGACTATCCCACGGCGAGCAGTACTTC. Translated, it gives CASSAGGGLSHGEQYF.

The V gene is TRBV27, the J gene TRBJ2-3; D is ambiguous. Trimming pared 6 bases from V and 2 bases from J, leaving 12 bases between. The CDR3 extends over 14 amino acids. CDR1 and CDR2 from the germline V gene are MNHEY and SMNVEV (reference sequence). DNA for the CDR3: TGTGCCAGCAGCAACCCCCTACTCACAGATACGCAGTATTTT. This translates into CASSNPLLTDTQYF.

J is TRBJ2-1 and V is TRBV27; D unclear. V was shortened by 6 bases and J by 7 bases, with 16 bases between the two germline ends. CDR3 size: 14 residues. Germline lookup yields CDR1 MNHEY and CDR2 SMNVEV (reference sequence). CDR3 bases: TGTGCCAGCAGCTTACTCCCGATGGGGAATGAGCAGTTCTTC. Translated: CASSLLPMGNEQFF.

The chain is built from TRBV15 and TRBJ2-1; D ambiguous. Germline CDR1 is LNHNV and CDR2 is YYDKDF (reference sequence). The length of the CDR3 is 13 residues. Trimming removed 7 bases at V and 5 bases at J, with 12 bases between. Written as DNA, the CDR3 is TGTGCCACCACGGCCGGCCGACACAATGAGCAGTTCTTC. This translates into CATTAGRHNEQFF.

The V and J genes are TRBV12-3 or TRBV12-4 and TRBJ2-2; D uncertain. Trimming pared 3 bases from V and 6 bases from J, leaving 5 bases between. The CDR3 is 12 amino acids. CDR3 nucleotide sequence: TGTGCCAGCAGTTTGTCGTCCGGGGAGCTGTTTTTT. Its protein product is CASSLSSGELFF.